The entry below gives a single TCR beta chain sequence along with its context. Its target is unknown. V was clipped by 2 bases and J by 2 bases; unmatched bases: 2. The germline V gene has CDR1 MNHNS and CDR2 SASEGT. The CDR3 loop spans 15 amino acids. Donors were drawn from the approximately 120-subject validation cohort, separate from the roughly 700-subject first cohort. The assay was immunoSEQ multiplex PCR, and TCRdb's table has in-frame clones only and misses some. Of 65,000 or so clones in the sample, approximately 96% are singletons; the top ten hold about 4.4%. The sample belongs to a study of cytomegalovirus exposure and HLA in healthy donors. Study conclusions and caveats: Cytomegalovirus-associated status was assigned to approximately 160 TCR beta chains. A few CMV-associated chains were confirmed in vitro to be specific for CMV antigens.

The chain uses TRBV6-1 and TRBJ2-5; 10 bases are shared with TRBD2. The sequenced material came from PBMCs. The clonotype was recovered from a young man in good health and CMV-seropositive. The CDR3 coding sequence is TGTGCCAGCAGTGAACTAGCGGGAGCTCAAGAGACCCAGTACTTC. It translates to CASSELAGAQETQYF.